The present TCR beta chain was sequenced within a study of T cell responses to AZD1222 COVID-19 vaccine. Study results and caveats: Repertoire sampling happened only post peak T cell response. Reportedly, close to half of spike-specific TCRs are directed against unmutated variant regions. Baseline seropositives among AZD1222 recipients totaled only 5 or 6.

Remarks on this clone: What it binds is unknown.

The data were produced by immunoSEQ multiplex PCR, yet TCRdb's version contains in-frame clones alone and is incomplete. The table records roughly 150,000 clones, around 88% of them present only once. CDR3 length: 14 residues. The J segment lost 5 bases and the V segment lost 6 bases, leaving 7 bases of the junction unmatched. CDR1 and CDR2 (germline): SEHNR, FQNEAQ (reference sequence). This chain links TRBV7-9 with TRBJ1-2, with TRBD1 identical over 9 bases. This sequence was found in an adult in good health. This material consisted of peripheral blood, taken on day 0 of MenACWY control vaccination. This CDR3 reads CASSSTGGGYGYTF. CDR3 nucleotides: TGTGCCAGCAGTTCTACAGGGGGCGGATATGGCTACACCTTC.